The 5 T cell receptor beta chains reported below all come from one sample, sequenced in a study of human T cells and chemical hapten exposure. TCRdb analysed the RACE reads with MiXCR anew, one entry per CDR3 protein. This sample has roughly 50,000 distinct CDR3 sequences, with more than 8% found just once. Specified time point: pre-sensitization, week 0. Documented treatment: therapeutic diphenylcyclopropenone sensitization with weekly scalp DPC. The input for sequencing was whole blood, taken in connection with sensitization to the hapten diphenylcyclopropenone (DPC). These receptors all stem from a middle-aged man with alopecia areata. Some clones in this sample may be carry-over from other donors' samples.

The chain carries TRBV20-1 and TRBJ1-1, with D maybe TRBD1 (6 bases). Germline V gives CDR1 DFQATT, CDR2 SNEGSKA (reference sequence). The V end was cut by 6 bases, the J end by 1 base, with 12 bases between. The CDR3 length is 13 residues. In DNA, the CDR3 is TGCAGTGCCCCAGGGGCGGCGAACACTGAAGCTTTCTTT. The encoded protein is CSAPGAANTEAFF.

This clonotype occurred a few times. This chain links TRBV6-6 with TRBJ1-5, with 7 nucleotides matching TRBD1. This CDR3 has 15 amino acids. J gave up 5 bases and V 0 bases, and 4 bases lay outside the gene matches. CDR1 is MNHNY and CDR2 is SVGAGI in the germline V gene (reference sequence). CDR3 in amino acids: CASSYSQGRHQPQHF. CDR3 DNA sequence: TGTGCCAGCAGTTACTCACAGGGGAGACATCAGCCCCAGCATTTT.

The chain links TRBV7-2 to TRBJ2-5; 7 nucleotides align to TRBD1. J was trimmed by 1 base and V by 4 bases; bases with no gene match: 6. CDR1 is SGHTA and CDR2 is FQGNSA in the germline V gene. This CDR3 is 15 amino acids long. The chain's CDR3 is CASSWRQGRQETQYF. Here the CDR3 DNA reads TGTGCCAGCAGCTGGAGACAGGGTCGCCAAGAGACCCAGTACTTC.

This clonotype was found a few times. This sequence joins TRBV28 and TRBJ1-2; D not resolved. The germline V gene has CDR1 MDHEN and CDR2 SYDVKM. Between the trimmed V and J ends, which lost 6 bases and 6 bases, there was a span of 8 bases. The CDR3 runs 11 residues. This CDR3 is CASSPGNGYTF. CDR3 bases: TGTGCCAGCAGCCCCGGCAATGGCTACACCTTC.

The chain recombines TRBV19 with TRBJ2-1; TRBD2 matches at 16 bases. V trimming: 8 bases; J trimming: 9 bases; junction bases outside the gene matches: 19. The CDR3 extends over 19 amino acids. In germline, CDR1 is LNHDA, CDR2 SQIVND (reference sequence). CDR3 nucleotide sequence: TGTGCCAGTGGTACTCCGAGGCCCGGGACTAGCGGGAGGGCAAGTGAGCAGTTCTTC. It encodes CASGTPRPGTSGRASEQFF.